Below, 28 T cell receptor beta chains from the same sample are listed, as sequenced in a study of regulatory T cells in long-lasting Graves disease. The TCR beta library used iRepertoire HTBI primers with Arm-PCR amplification of CDR3. MiXCR was run by TCRdb on the multiplex PCR reads, yielding one entry per CDR3 protein. Of 500,000 to 700,000 distinct CDR3 sequences listed, about 16% were seen once; the top ten hold around a sixth. Time point given: newly diagnosed GD, antithyroid drugs for less than 3 months. The TCR library was made from RNA that had been extracted from PBMCs in TRIzol. These data also featured in a second study, about T cells in Graves' hyperthyroidism and ophthalmopathy.

The sample consisted of peripheral blood mononuclear cells (PBMCs), taken at new diagnosis, from a patient treated with antithyroid drugs. These receptors were taken from a woman aged 30 to 39 with Graves disease.

There are many counts of this clonotype. V usage is TRBV12-5 and J usage is TRBJ1-1, with D uncertain. Trimming left V 0 bases short and J 8 bases short, with 7 bases between. Germline assignment: CDR1 LGHNT and CDR2 FRNRAP. The CDR3 consists of 12 residues. The CDR3 sequence is CASGLVEGEAFF. CDR3 sequence (DNA): TGTGCTAGTGGTTTGGTGGAGGGCGAAGCTTTCTTT.

V gene TRBV6-2 or TRBV6-3 combines with J gene TRBJ1-1; unclear D gene. V lost 9 bases to trimming and J lost 1 base, with 6 bases between them. The CDR3 sequence is 11 residues long. CDR1 MNHEY and CDR2 SVGEGT come from the germline V gene. CDR3 coding DNA: TGTGCCAGTCTTTGGAACACTGAAGCTTTCTTT. It translates to CASLWNTEAFF.

This clonotype was picked up many times. This chain links TRBV7-2 with TRBJ2-5; no firm D call. CDR3 length equals 14 residues. Trimming left V 2 bases short and J 6 bases short, with 13 bases between. The germline V gene encodes CDR1 SGHTA and CDR2 FQGNSA. CDR3 amino acids: CASSLSADFKTQYF. The CDR3 DNA is TGTGCCAGCAGCTTATCGGCTGACTTTAAGACCCAGTACTTC.

This clonotype came up a few times. The chain recombines TRBV18 with TRBJ1-5; TRBD1 aligns across 8 bases. With V trimmed by 3 bases and J by 5 bases, 6 bases remained unmatched. The CDR3 spans 15 residues. Germline V CDR1 and CDR2: KGHSH, LQKENI. CDR3 coding DNA: TGTGCCAGCTCACCGGACAGGGTACCAGATCAGCCCCAGCATTTT. Its protein is CASSPDRVPDQPQHF.

This clonotype has ten or more counts. V and J are TRBV11-3 and TRBJ2-1; D may be TRBD1 or TRBD2 (5 bases each). Trimming pared 5 bases from V and 10 bases from J, leaving 15 bases between. The CDR3 runs 13 residues. Germline V CDR1 and CDR2: SGHNT, YENEEA. The CDR3 sequence is CASSRDQGWEQFF. The CDR3, as DNA: TGTGCCAGCAGCCGGGACCAGGGTTGGGAGCAGTTCTTC.

In this sample, this clonotype turned up many times. The chain combines TRBV6-5 with TRBJ1-5; the D is unclear. Germline lookup yields CDR1 MNHEY and CDR2 SVGAGI. The CDR3 length is 15 residues. V was clipped by 3 bases and J by 3 bases, with 12 bases between them. This chain's CDR3 is CASSYEGRNNQPQHF. The CDR3 nucleotides read TGTGCCAGCAGTTATGAGGGCAGGAACAATCAGCCCCAGCATTTT.

The V call is TRBV12-3 or TRBV12-4, the J call TRBJ1-3; D ambiguous. V lost 6 bases and J lost 3, with 12 bases in between. This CDR3 is 14 amino acids long. The chain's CDR3 is CASSSGERGNTIYF. CDR3 DNA sequence: TGTGCCAGCAGCTCCGGAGAACGTGGAAACACCATATATTTT.

This clonotype was seen a handful of times. Mismatch with germline at one junction end may stem from a read error. This chain uses TRBV5-1 with TRBJ2-7; 9 bases fit TRBD2. Germline V gene lookup returns CDR1 SGHRS and CDR2 YFSETQ. The CDR3 has 14 amino acids. The CDR3 loop is CASSQASGTYEQYF. CDR3 sequence (DNA): TGTGCCAGCAGTCAGGCTAGCGGGACCTACGAGCAGTACTTC.

Turning to this clonotype: An end of the junction does not agree with germline; a read error may underlie this. The CDR3 here is CASSLAEVQLAGVYNEQFF. CDR3 nucleotides: TGTGCCAGCAGCTTGGCCGAAGTGCAGCTAGCGGGAGTATACAATGAGCAGTTCTTC. The chain employs TRBV5-1 and TRBJ2-1; 10 bases align to TRBD2. The germline V gene has CDR1 SGHRS and CDR2 YFSETQ. CDR3 length equals 19 residues. Full variable domain (outside the CDR3, taken from reference TRBV5-1 and TRBJ2-1): KAGVTQTPRYLIKTRGQQVTLSCSPISGHRSVSWYQQTPGQGLQFLFEYFSETQRNKGNFPGRFSGRQFSNSRSEMNVSTLELGDSALYLCASSLAEVQLAGVYNEQFFGPGTRLTVL.

This clonotype was counted a few times. The chain links TRBV7-9 to TRBJ1-6, with 9 bases fitting TRBD1. V gave up 5 bases and J gave up 11 bases; unmatched junction bases: 4. CDR3 length: 13 residues. Germline V gives CDR1 SEHNR, CDR2 FQNEAQ (reference sequence). CDR3 sequence (DNA): TGTGCCAGCAGCCTAGGGGACAGGGCACCCCTCCACTTT. Translating it yields CASSLGDRAPLHF.

The chain couples TRBV10-3 to TRBJ1-5; TRBD1 matches 7 bases. The V gene's germline CDR1 is ENHRY and CDR2 SYGVKD. This CDR3 is 13 amino acids long. The ends lost 8 bases at V and 3 bases at J; junction bases unmatched: 4. CDR3 in amino acids: CAISTGNNQPQHF. In DNA form, the CDR3 reads TGTGCCATCTCGACAGGGAACAATCAGCCCCAGCATTTT.

About this clonotype: This may stem from a read error, because a much larger clone lies one nucleotide away. The chain joins TRBV6-5 to TRBJ1-4, with D hard to call. The CDR3 sequence is 15 residues long. Looked up from germline, CDR1 is MNHEY and CDR2 is SVGAGI. V was shortened by 4 bases and J by 7 bases, with 16 bases between the two germline ends. The CDR3 region is CASSSTWRDGEKLFF. The DNA of the CDR3 is TGTGCCAGCAGTTCTACATGGCGGGATGGTGAAAAACTGTTTTTT.

Many counts were recorded for this clonotype. J is TRBJ2-7 and V is TRBV12-3 or TRBV12-4; the D gene is possibly TRBD1 (5 bases). V lost 6 bases, J lost 2 bases, and 14 bases lay in between. The CDR3 consists of 14 residues. CDR3 in DNA: TGTGCCAGCAGCCAAAACAGGAGACCCTACGAGCAGTACTTC. Encoded protein: CASSQNRRPYEQYF.

This clonotype was seen ten or more times. The chain couples TRBV29-1 to TRBJ2-7; TRBD2 matches 7 bases. There are 14 residues in the CDR3. Unmatched junction bases numbered 12, after V lost 6 bases and J lost 4 bases. Per germline, CDR1 SQVTM and CDR2 ANQGSEA. As DNA, the CDR3 is TGCAGCGTCGAAACAAGCGGGGCCTTGTACGAGCAGTACTTC. Translated, it gives CSVETSGALYEQYF.

This clonotype has at least ten counts. The chain has TRBV2 and TRBJ2-7; D remains unclear. This CDR3 is built from 14 residues. Trimming removed 2 bases from V and 3 bases from J, with 11 bases in between. Germline V gives CDR1 SNHLY, CDR2 FYNNEI. The CDR3 is CASSERFDDYEQYF. Written as DNA, the CDR3 is TGTGCCAGCAGTGAAAGGTTCGACGACTACGAGCAGTACTTC.

J is TRBJ2-7 and V is TRBV7-9; 7 bases map to TRBD2. The CDR3 has 15 residues. V shed 3 bases and J 1 base; nucleotides not matched to a gene: 6. Germline V gives CDR1 SEHNR, CDR2 FQNEAQ (reference sequence). The CDR3 sequence: CASSFSGGGSYEQYF. CDR3 in DNA: TGTGCCAGCAGCTTCTCGGGGGGTGGATCCTACGAGCAGTACTTC.

About this clonotype: Just one base apart from a much larger clone, this may be a read error. This chain uses TRBV6-5 with TRBJ1-1; D is undetermined. V was pared by 2 bases and J by 1 base, with 14 bases between. The CDR3 totals 16 residues. Germline CDR1 and CDR2: MNHEY and SVGAGI. CDR3: CASSYPEPRKNTEAFF. The CDR3 bases are TGTGCCAGCAGTTACCCAGAACCCCGTAAGAACACTGAAGCTTTCTTT.

This clonotype was detected only a few times. The chain carries TRBV6-1 and TRBJ1-5; D is ambiguous. Trimming pared 1 base from V and 2 bases from J, leaving 12 bases between. The germline V gene encodes CDR1 MNHNS and CDR2 SASEGT. CDR3 length equals 16 residues. CDR3 loop: CASSEVIGMGNQPQHF. The CDR3 bases are TGTGCCAGCAGTGAAGTAATTGGTATGGGCAATCAGCCCCAGCATTTT.

As to this clonotype: A single base separates this from a much larger clone, so it may be a read error. The genes are TRBV12-3 or TRBV12-4 and TRBJ2-7, with D perhaps given as TRBD1 or TRBD2 (6 bases each). This CDR3 region has 13 residues. Deletions cut 7 bases from V and 2 bases from J, with 12 bases between. The CDR3 nucleotides read TGTGCCAGCACCGGGGGCACCCCCTACGAGCAGTACTTC. Translated: CASTGGTPYEQYF.

The J gene is TRBJ1-1, the V gene TRBV4-1, with D unclear. V lost 2 bases, J lost 5 bases, and 12 bases lay in between. The CDR3 contains 14 residues. Germline V gene data show CDR1 as MGHRA and CDR2 as YSYEKL. In nucleotides, the CDR3 is TGCGCCAGCAGCCAAACTCAAGTCGAAACTGAAGCTTTCTTT. It codes for CASSQTQVETEAFF.

With respect to this clonotype: A much larger clone is a single base away; this may be a read error. The gene calls are TRBV12-3 or TRBV12-4 and TRBJ2-7; D may correspond to TRBD1 or TRBD2 (6 bases each). V was cut by 6 bases and J by 7 bases, with 13 bases left in between. The CDR3 contains 12 residues. The CDR3: CASRGGGNEQYF. The CDR3 DNA follows: TGTGCCAGCAGGGGGGGCGGGAATGAGCAGTACTTC.

The chain is built from TRBV19 and TRBJ2-7; the match to TRBD2 covers 7 bases. This CDR3 comprises 16 residues. The V segment lost 7 bases and the J segment 2 bases; nucleotides outside the gene matches: 14. Germline lookup yields CDR1 LNHDA and CDR2 SQIVND (reference sequence). The CDR3 sequence: CASTLSGGRRTYEQYF. The CDR3 bases are TGTGCCAGTACCCTTTCGGGCGGGAGAAGGACCTACGAGCAGTACTTC.

The chain combines TRBV4-1 with TRBJ1-4; the D gene is possibly TRBD1 (6 bases). CDR1 is MGHRA, CDR2 YSYEKL, per germline. V was pared by 1 base and J by 0 bases, with 9 bases between. The CDR3 contains 16 residues. DNA for the CDR3: TGCGCCAGCAGCCAAGTGGGGGCTCCAACTAATGAAAAACTGTTTTTT. This encodes CASSQVGAPTNEKLFF.

CDR3 residues: CATSDSGTGYPYEQYF. DNA for the CDR3: TGTGCCACCAGTGACTCCGGGACAGGGTATCCCTACGAGCAGTACTTC. The chain uses TRBV24-1 and TRBJ2-7, with 9 bases identical to TRBD1. V was clipped by 4 bases and J by 2 bases; unmatched bases: 8. In germline, CDR1 is KGHDR, CDR2 SFDVKD. The CDR3 covers 16 residues.

The chain couples TRBV6-1 to TRBJ2-3; TRBD1 is a possible D gene (6 bases). The CDR3 has 15 amino acids. Germline-derived CDR1 and CDR2 are MNHNS and SASEGT. V lost 4 bases to trimming and J lost 2 bases, with 13 bases between them. The CDR3 DNA reads as TGTGCCAGCAGTGTCCGGACAGCGCTCACAGATACGCAGTATTTT. Protein: CASSVRTALTDTQYF.

The chain recombines TRBV7-9 with TRBJ1-5, with D perhaps TRBD1 (6 bases). V was clipped by 5 bases and J by 9 bases, with 17 bases between them. There are 14 residues in the CDR3. Germline V gene data show CDR1 as SEHNR and CDR2 as FQNEAQ (reference sequence). CDR3 in amino acids: CASSADGVGGPQHF. CDR3 sequence (DNA): TGTGCCAGCAGCGCAGACGGGGTAGGGGGGCCCCAGCATTTT.

A few counts support this clonotype. J is TRBJ2-3 and V is TRBV30; a weak D match, TRBD1 (5 bases). Germline values: CDR1 GTSNPN, CDR2 SVGIG (reference sequence). V was shortened by 2 bases and J by 2 bases, with 8 bases between the two germline ends. This CDR3 region has 13 residues. The CDR3: CAWSWGSTDTQYF. The DNA for the CDR3 is TGTGCCTGGAGTTGGGGCTCCACAGATACGCAGTATTTT.

The rearrangement links TRBV6-1 to TRBJ2-1, with TRBD1 matching over 8 bases. V lost 8 bases, J lost 4 bases, and 4 bases stayed unmatched. This CDR3 is 13 amino acids long. CDR1 and CDR2 from the germline V gene are MNHNS and SASEGT. The CDR3 coding sequence is TGTGCCAGCCAACAGGGGGAGTACAATGAGCAGTTCTTC. This sequence encodes CASQQGEYNEQFF.